This T cell receptor (beta chain) was identified during a study of control samples from healthy donors and cancer patients (TCRdb year 2020). Libraries came from the immunoSEQ multiplex PCR assay. TCRdb limited this immuneACCESS table to in-frame rearrangements with V and J called. A share of clones is missing; checked studies link under half to unresolved V genes, and the rest is unexplained. Counted in this sample were some 200,000 clones; around 92% of them appeared once. The ten largest clones capture 1.5% of the sample. This clone was recorded a few times. This clone's antigen is unknown. No much larger clone is present one base from it, and per-base qualities are unavailable. This clonotype was obtained from a woman aged 30 to 39 in good health. The sample comprised blood.

The CDR3 sequence is CASSLGDRASSEQYF. The DNA is as follows: TGTGCCAGCAGCTTAGGGGACAGGGCATCTTCCGAGCAGTACTTC. The chain is encoded by TRBV7-9 joined to TRBJ2-7; 9 nucleotides in the junction match TRBD1. The germline V end is reduced by 1 base and the J end by 6 bases; junction bases left unmatched: 7. From the germline V gene (reference sequence), CDR1 is SEHNR and CDR2 is FQNEAQ. Taken from cysteine to phenylalanine, the CDR3 has 15 residues. Here the CDR3 DNA is all that survives: 45 bases in frame from base 1.